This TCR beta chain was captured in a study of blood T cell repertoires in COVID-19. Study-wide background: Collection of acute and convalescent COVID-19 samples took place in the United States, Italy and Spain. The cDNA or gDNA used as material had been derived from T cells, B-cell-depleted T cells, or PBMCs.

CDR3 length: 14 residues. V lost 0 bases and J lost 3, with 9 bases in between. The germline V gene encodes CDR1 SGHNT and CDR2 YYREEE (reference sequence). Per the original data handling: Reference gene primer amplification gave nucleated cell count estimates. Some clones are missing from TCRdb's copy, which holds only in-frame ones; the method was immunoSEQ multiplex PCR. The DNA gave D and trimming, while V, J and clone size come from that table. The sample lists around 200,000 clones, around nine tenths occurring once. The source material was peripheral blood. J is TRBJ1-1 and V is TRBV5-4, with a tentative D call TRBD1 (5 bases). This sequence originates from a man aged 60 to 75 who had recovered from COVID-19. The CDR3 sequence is CASSLGRADTEAFF. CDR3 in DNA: TGTGCCAGCAGCTTGGGCAGGGCGGACACTGAAGCTTTCTTT.